This T cell receptor (beta chain) was recorded in a study of blood T cell repertoires in COVID-19. Study at large: In each case, the material was cDNA or gDNA derived from T cells, B-cell-depleted T cells, or PBMCs.

This clone has a single count. The CDR3 consists of 15 residues. Deletions cut 0 bases from V and 6 bases from J, with 14 bases between. CDR1 is SGHRS and CDR2 is YFSETQ in the germline V gene. Original analysis: Amplified reference gene primers provided the basis for estimating nucleated cell counts. Libraries were prepared by immunoSEQ multiplex PCR; TCRdb keeps only in-frame clonotypes and omits some of them. The DNA was the basis for D and trimming; V, J and clone size are from that table. The data show tens of thousands of clones, around 90% seen once. This sequence joins TRBV5-1 and TRBJ2-3; weak D call: TRBD2 (7 bases). The clonotype was recovered from a woman aged 80 or older with acute or convalescent COVID-19. Input material: peripheral blood. CDR3 protein: CASSLEGGAMDTQYF. CDR3 coding DNA: TGCGCCAGCAGCTTGGAGGGGGGGGCGATGGATACGCAGTATTTT. Combining the CDR3 with reference TRBV5-1 and TRBJ2-3 gives the whole variable domain KAGVTQTPRYLIKTRGQQVTLSCSPISGHRSVSWYQQTPGQGLQFLFEYFSETQRNKGNFPGRFSGRQFSNSRSEMNVSTLELGDSALYLCASSLEGGAMDTQYFGPGTRLTVL.